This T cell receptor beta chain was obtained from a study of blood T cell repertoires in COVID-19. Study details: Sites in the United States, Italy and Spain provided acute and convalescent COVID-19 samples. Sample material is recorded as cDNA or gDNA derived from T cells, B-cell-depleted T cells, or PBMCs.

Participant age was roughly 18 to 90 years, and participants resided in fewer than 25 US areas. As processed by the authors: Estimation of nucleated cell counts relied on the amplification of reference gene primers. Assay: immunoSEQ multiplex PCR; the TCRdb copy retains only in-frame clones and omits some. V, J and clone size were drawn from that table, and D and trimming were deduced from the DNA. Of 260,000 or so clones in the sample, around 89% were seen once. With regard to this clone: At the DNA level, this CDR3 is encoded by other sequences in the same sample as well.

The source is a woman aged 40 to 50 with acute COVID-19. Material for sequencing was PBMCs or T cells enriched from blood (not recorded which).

The CDR3 region is CASSLPGYGYTF. The CDR3 nucleotides are TGTGCCAGCAGCTTGCCGGGCTATGGCTACACCTTC. The gene calls are TRBV5-6 and TRBJ1-2; D unresolved. CDR1 and CDR2 (germline): SGHDT, YYEEEE. The CDR3 runs 12 residues. Between the trimmed V and J ends, which lost 1 base and 4 bases, there was a span of 5 bases.